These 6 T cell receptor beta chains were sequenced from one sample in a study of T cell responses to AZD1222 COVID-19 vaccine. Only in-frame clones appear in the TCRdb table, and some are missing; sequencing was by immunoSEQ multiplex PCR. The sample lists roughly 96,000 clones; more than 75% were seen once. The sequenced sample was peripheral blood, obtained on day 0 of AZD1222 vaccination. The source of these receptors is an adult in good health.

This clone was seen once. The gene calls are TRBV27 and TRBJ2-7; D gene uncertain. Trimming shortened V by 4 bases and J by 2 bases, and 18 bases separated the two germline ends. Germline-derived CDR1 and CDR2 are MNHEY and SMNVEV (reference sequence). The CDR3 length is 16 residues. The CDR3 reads CASSSTAQLIAYEQYF. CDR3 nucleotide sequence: TGTGCCAGCAGTTCTACGGCCCAGCTAATAGCCTACGAGCAGTACTTC.

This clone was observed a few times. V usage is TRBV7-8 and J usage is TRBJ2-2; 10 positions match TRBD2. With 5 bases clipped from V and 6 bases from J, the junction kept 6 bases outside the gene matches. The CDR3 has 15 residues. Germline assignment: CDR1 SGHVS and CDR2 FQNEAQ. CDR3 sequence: CASSRAGGPPGELFF. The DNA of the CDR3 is TGTGCCAGCAGCCGAGCGGGAGGGCCTCCCGGGGAGCTGTTTTTT.

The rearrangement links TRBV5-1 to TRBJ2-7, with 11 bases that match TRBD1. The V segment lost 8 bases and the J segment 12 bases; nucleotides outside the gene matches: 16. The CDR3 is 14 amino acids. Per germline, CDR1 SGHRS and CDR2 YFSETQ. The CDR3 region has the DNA TGCGCCAGTACACCAAGTCAAAGGACAGGGGGCTTGTACTTC. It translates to CASTPSQRTGGLYF.

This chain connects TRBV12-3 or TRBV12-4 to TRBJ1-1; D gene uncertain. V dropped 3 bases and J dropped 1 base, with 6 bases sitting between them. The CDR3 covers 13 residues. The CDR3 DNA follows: TGTGCCAGCAGTTTTACAGAGAACACTGAAGCTTTCTTT. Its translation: CASSFTENTEAFF.

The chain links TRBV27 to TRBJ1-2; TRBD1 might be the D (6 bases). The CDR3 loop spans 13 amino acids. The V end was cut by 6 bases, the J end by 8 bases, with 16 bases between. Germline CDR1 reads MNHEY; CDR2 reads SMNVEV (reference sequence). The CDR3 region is CASSRHQGYGYTF. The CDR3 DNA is TGTGCCAGCAGCCGACACCAGGGGTACGGCTACACCTTC.

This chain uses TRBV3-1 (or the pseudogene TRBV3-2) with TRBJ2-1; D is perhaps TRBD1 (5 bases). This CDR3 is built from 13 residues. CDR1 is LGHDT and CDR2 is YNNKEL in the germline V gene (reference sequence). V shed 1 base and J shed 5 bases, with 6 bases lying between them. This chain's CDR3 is CASSQGQNNEQFF. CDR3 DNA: TGTGCCAGCAGCCAAGGACAGAACAATGAGCAGTTCTTC.